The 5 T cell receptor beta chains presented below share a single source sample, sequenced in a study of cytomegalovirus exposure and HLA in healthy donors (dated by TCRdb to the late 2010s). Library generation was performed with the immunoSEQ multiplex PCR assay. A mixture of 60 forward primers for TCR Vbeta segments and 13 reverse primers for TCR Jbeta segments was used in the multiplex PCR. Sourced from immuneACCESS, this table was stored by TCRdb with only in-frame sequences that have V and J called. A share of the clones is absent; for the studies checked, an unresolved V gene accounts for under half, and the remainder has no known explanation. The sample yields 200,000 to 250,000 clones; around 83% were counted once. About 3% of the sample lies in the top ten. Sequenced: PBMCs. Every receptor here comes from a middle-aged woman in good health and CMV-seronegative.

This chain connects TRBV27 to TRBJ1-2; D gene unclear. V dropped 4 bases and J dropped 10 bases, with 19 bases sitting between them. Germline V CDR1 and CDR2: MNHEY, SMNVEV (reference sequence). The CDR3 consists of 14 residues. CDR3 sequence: CASSSGLPSEIYTF. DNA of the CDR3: TGTGCCAGCAGTTCTGGACTGCCCTCAGAGATCTACACCTTC.

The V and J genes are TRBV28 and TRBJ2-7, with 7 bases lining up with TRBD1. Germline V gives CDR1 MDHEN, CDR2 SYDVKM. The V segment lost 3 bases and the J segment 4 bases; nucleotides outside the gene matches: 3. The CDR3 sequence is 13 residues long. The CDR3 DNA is TGTGCCAGCAGTTTTGACAGGGTATACGAGCAGTACTTC. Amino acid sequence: CASSFDRVYEQYF. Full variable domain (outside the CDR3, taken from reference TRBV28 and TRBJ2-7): DVKVTQSSRYLVKRTGEKVFLECVQDMDHENMFWYRQDPGLGLRLIYFSYDVKMKEKGDIPEGYSVSREKKERFSLILESASTNQTSMYLCASSFDRVYEQYFGPGTRLTVT.

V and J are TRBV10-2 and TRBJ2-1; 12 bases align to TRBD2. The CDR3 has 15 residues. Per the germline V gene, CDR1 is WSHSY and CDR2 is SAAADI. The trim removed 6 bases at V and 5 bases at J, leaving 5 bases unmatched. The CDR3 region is CASRARTSGDNEQFF. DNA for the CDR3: TGCGCCAGCAGAGCTAGGACTAGCGGGGACAATGAGCAGTTCTTC.

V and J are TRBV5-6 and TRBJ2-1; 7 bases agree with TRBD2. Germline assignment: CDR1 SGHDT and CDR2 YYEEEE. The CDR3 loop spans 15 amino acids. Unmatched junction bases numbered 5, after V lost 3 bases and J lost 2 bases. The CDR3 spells CASSWRLAAYNEQFF. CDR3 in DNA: TGTGCCAGCAGCTGGAGGCTAGCGGCCTACAATGAGCAGTTCTTC.

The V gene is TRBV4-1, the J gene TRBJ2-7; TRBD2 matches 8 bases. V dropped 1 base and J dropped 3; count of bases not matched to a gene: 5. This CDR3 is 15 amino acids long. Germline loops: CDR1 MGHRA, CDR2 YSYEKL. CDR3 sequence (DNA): TGCGCCAGCAGCCAAGGGACTAGCCCTTACTACGAGCAGTACTTC. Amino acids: CASSQGTSPYYEQYF.